This T cell receptor (beta chain) was retrieved from a study of cytomegalovirus exposure and HLA in healthy donors. Whole-study findings and limits: Per a prior analysis, the majority of TCR beta V segments were productive roughly 90% or roughly 30% of the time.

Trimming took 3 bases from V and 4 from J; bases not matched to a gene: 6. The germline V gene has CDR1 SGHDT and CDR2 YYEEEE. The CDR3 has 15 amino acids. In the PCR, 60 Vbeta and 13 Jbeta primers were used. TCRdb keeps only in-frame clones here, not all; method: immunoSEQ multiplex PCR. The data hold 150,000 to 200,000 clones, with 84% observed a single time. In regard to this clone: Its cognate antigen is unknown.

This receptor was identified in a boy aged 2 to 9 in good health and CMV-seronegative. The chain recombines TRBV5-6 with TRBJ1-4, with 7 bases matching TRBD1. Sequenced sample: PBMCs. The CDR3 DNA reads as TGTGCCAGCAGCTACTTCCGACAGGGTAATGAAAAACTGTTTTTT. It codes for CASSYFRQGNEKLFF.